The clone carrying this T cell receptor beta chain was seen at least ten times. Antigen unknown. The source of the sample is a study of regulatory T cells in long-lasting Graves disease. iRepertoire HTBI primers and Arm-PCR of CDR3 regions built TCR beta libraries. TCRdb re-analysed the multiplex PCR reads in MiXCR, keeping a single row per CDR3 protein. The sample contains around 400,000 distinct CDR3 sequences, 15% of which appear only once. Study outcomes and limitations: Peripheral blood was the sole material, not thyroid tissue.

The J segment lost 4 bases and the V segment lost 7 bases, leaving 9 bases of the junction unmatched. This CDR3 is 16 amino acids long. The time point: newly diagnosed GD, antithyroid drugs for less than 3 months. The TCR library used RNA extracted from PBMCs. The patients were drawn from one endocrinology department in Xi'an, China. This sample also appeared in a second study, on T cells in Graves' hyperthyroidism and ophthalmopathy.

This clonotype originated in a woman between 35 and 50 years old with Graves disease. The sequences come from peripheral blood mononuclear cells (PBMCs), collected at new diagnosis, from a patient treated with antithyroid drugs. The chain joins TRBV12-3 or TRBV12-4 to TRBJ2-2; 10 bases map to TRBD2. CDR3 sequence reads: CASNKPGLALTGELFF. CDR3 bases: TGTGCCAGCAACAAGCCGGGACTAGCGCTCACCGGGGAGCTGTTTTTT.